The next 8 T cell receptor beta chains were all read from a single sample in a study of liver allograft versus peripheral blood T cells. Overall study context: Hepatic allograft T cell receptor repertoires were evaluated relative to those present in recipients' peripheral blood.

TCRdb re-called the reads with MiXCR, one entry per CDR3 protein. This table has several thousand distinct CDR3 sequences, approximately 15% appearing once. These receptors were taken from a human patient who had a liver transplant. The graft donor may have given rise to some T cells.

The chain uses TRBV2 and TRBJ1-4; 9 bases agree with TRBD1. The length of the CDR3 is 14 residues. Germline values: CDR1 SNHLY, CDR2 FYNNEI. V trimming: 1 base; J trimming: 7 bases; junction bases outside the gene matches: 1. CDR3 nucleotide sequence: TGTGCCAGCAGTGAAGGGACAGGGGCTGAAAAACTGTTTTTT. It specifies CASSEGTGAEKLFF. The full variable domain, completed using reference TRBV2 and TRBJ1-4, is EPEVTQTPSHQVTQMGQEVILRCVPISNHLYFYWYRQILGQKVEFLVSFYNNEISEKSEIFDDQFSVERPDGSNFTLKIRSTKLEDSAMYFCASSEGTGAEKLFFGSGTQLSVL.

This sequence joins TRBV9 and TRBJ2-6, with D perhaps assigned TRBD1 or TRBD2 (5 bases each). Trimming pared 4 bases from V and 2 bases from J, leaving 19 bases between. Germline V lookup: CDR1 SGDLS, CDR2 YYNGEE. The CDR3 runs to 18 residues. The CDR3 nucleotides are TGTGCCAGCAGCTACCGGGACGGGGTCATGCCTGGGGCCAACGTCCTGACTTTC. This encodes CASSYRDGVMPGANVLTF.

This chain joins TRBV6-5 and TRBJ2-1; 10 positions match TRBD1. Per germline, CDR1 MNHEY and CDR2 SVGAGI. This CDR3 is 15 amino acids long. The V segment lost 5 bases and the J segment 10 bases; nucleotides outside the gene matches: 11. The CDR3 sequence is CASSPRTGGQGEQFF. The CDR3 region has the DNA TGTGCCAGCAGTCCCAGGACAGGGGGGCAAGGGGAGCAGTTCTTC.

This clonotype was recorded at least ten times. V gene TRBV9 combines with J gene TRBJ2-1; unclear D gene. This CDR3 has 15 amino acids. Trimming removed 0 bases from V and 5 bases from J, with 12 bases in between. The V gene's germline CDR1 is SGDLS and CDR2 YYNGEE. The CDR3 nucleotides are TGTGCCAGCAGCGTAGGTCCCTCCTCTCACAATGAGCAGTTCTTC. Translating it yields CASSVGPSSHNEQFF.

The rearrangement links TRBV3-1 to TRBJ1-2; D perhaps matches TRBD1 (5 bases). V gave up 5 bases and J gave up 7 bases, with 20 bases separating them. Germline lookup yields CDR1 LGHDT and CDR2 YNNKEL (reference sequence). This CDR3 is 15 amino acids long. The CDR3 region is CASSERGREQRGYTF. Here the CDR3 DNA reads TGTGCCAGCAGCGAAAGGGGACGGGAACAACGTGGCTACACCTTC.

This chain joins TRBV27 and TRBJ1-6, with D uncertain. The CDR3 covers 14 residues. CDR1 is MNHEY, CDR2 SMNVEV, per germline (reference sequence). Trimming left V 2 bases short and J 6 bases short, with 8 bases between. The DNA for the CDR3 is TGTGCCAGCAGTTTAAGGATAGCTAATTCACCCCTCCACTTT. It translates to CASSLRIANSPLHF.

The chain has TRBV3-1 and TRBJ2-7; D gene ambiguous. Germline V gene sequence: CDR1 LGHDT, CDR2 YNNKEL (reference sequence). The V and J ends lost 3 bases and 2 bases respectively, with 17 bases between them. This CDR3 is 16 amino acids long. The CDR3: CASSQAKVGRTYEQYF. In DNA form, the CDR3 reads TGTGCCAGCAGCCAGGCAAAGGTGGGCAGGACCTACGAGCAGTACTTC.

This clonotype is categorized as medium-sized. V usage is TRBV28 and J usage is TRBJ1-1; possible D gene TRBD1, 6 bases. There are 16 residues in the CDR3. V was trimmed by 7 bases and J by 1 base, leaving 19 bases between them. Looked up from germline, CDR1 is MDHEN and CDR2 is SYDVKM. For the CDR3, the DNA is TGTGCCAGCAACCCACCCAGGACAGCCTGGAACACTGAAGCTTTCTTT. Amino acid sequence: CASNPPRTAWNTEAFF.